The next 13 T cell receptor beta chains were all read from a single sample in a study of beta chain features in type 1 diabetes. Expressed TCRB transcripts got sequenced, as all isolated RNA was reverse transcribed. Sequenced by immunoSEQ multiplex PCR; TCRdb stores in-frame clones only, minus some. The profile shows about 660,000 clones, more than 13% of them singletons. These receptors lack a known antigen. Study observations and caveats: Shorter TCRB CDR3s, moderately but significantly so, were found in Type 1 diabetes patients in all four CD4+ subsets.

The sequenced sample was naive CD4+ T cells from blood. The receptor set was obtained from a man between 18 and 35 years old with type 1 diabetes.

The CDR3 sequence is CSVKLGLAGANTGELFF. CDR3 coding DNA: TGCAGCGTGAAGCTGGGACTAGCGGGGGCGAACACCGGGGAGCTGTTTTTT. This chain joins TRBV29-1 and TRBJ2-2; 14 bases match TRBD2. The CDR3 runs 17 residues. J lost 0 bases, V lost 6 bases, and 6 bases had no gene match. Germline CDR1 SQVTM, CDR2 ANQGSEA.

This clone was seen a few times. The gene calls are TRBV30 and TRBJ2-7; D gene uncertain. The CDR3 spans 12 residues. V was cut by 3 bases and J by 0 bases, with 6 bases left in between. Germline lookup yields CDR1 GTSNPN and CDR2 SVGIG (reference sequence). The CDR3 loop is CAWSWSSYEQYF. The CDR3, as DNA: TGTGCCTGGAGCTGGAGCTCCTACGAGCAGTACTTC.

V usage is TRBV30 and J usage is TRBJ2-5; TRBD2 might be the D (6 bases). This CDR3 contains 15 residues. Germline-derived CDR1 and CDR2 are GTSNPN and SVGIG (reference sequence). Between the trimmed V and J ends, which lost 1 base and 1 base, there was a span of 13 bases. CDR3 coding DNA: TGTGCCTGGAGTGAGGTGGGGGGTGTCCAAGAGACCCAGTACTTC. This gives the protein CAWSEVGGVQETQYF.

The chain uses TRBV5-1 and TRBJ2-1, with 7 bases aligning to TRBD1. J was trimmed by 4 bases and V by 4 bases; bases with no gene match: 5. CDR3 length: 14 amino acids. CDR1 and CDR2 from the germline V gene are SGHRS and YFSETQ. The CDR3 region has the DNA TGCGCCAGCAGCAAAGGACAGGCATACAATGAGCAGTTCTTC. This codes for CASSKGQAYNEQFF.

The chain is built from TRBV7-2 and TRBJ2-1; D gene uncertain. Trimming removed 5 bases at V and 8 bases at J, with 10 bases between. The germline CDR1 and CDR2 sequences are SGHTA and FQGNSA. The CDR3 loop spans 12 amino acids. The CDR3 coding sequence is TGTGCCAGCAGCCTAATCGCTGATGAGCAGTTCTTC. It is translated as CASSLIADEQFF.

V is TRBV25-1 and J is TRBJ2-3; TRBD2 matches at 8 bases. CDR1 is MGHDK, CDR2 SYGVNS, per germline. The CDR3 extends over 17 amino acids. The V and J ends lost 2 bases and 0 bases, in that order; junction bases with no gene match: 7. The CDR3 spells CASSEMYPGGSTDTQYF. The CDR3 DNA reads TGTGCCAGCAGTGAAATGTACCCGGGGGGGAGCACAGATACGCAGTATTTT.

This clone was seen more than once but under ten times. The rearrangement links TRBV6-6 to TRBJ1-5; D is ambiguous. The length of the CDR3 is 12 residues. Germline CDR1 is MNHNY and CDR2 is SVGAGI (reference sequence). The ends were cut back, 6 bases at V and 3 bases at J, with 6 bases in the middle. The CDR3 region is CASRRDNQPQHF. Here the CDR3 DNA reads TGTGCCAGCAGGAGGGACAATCAGCCCCAGCATTTT.

This clone was seen only a few times. The chain carries TRBV27 and TRBJ2-5; D not resolved. This CDR3 is 12 amino acids long. Germline loops: CDR1 MNHEY, CDR2 SMNVEV (reference sequence). Trimming removed 8 bases at V and 4 bases at J, with 11 bases between. Here the CDR3 reads CASRHNLETQYF. CDR3 DNA: TGTGCCAGCCGGCACAATCTAGAGACCCAGTACTTC.

The chain combines TRBV29-1 with TRBJ2-3, with a weak D call TRBD2 (7 bases). Germline V gene sequence: CDR1 SQVTM, CDR2 ANQGSEA. V was cut by 7 bases and J by 5 bases, with 19 bases left in between. The CDR3 has 14 amino acids. CDR3 in DNA: TGCAGCGCGGATGTCGCGGGGGCGGAAGATACGCAGTATTTT. Translated, it gives CSADVAGAEDTQYF.

This clone has a handful of counts. The V and J genes are TRBV5-4 and TRBJ1-2; 7 bases map to TRBD1. There are 12 residues in the CDR3. Germline values: CDR1 SGHNT, CDR2 YYREEE (reference sequence). The junction had 6 bases not matched to a gene; V was cut back by 6 bases and J by 7 bases. This chain's CDR3 is CASTNRDSGYTF. CDR3 sequence (DNA): TGTGCCAGCACCAACCGGGACAGTGGCTACACCTTC.

Concerning this clone itself: The sample has other DNA sequences that encode this CDR3 too. V and J are TRBV7-9 and TRBJ2-5; D not certain. Per the germline V gene, CDR1 is SEHNR and CDR2 is FQNEAQ (reference sequence). The CDR3 loop spans 11 amino acids. The V end was cut by 5 bases, the J end by 2 bases, with 3 bases between. CDR3 nucleotides: TGTGCCAGCAGCCTTCAAGAGACCCAGTACTTC. Amino acid sequence: CASSLQETQYF.

Comments on this clone: Other DNA sequences in this sample translate to the same CDR3. The chain links TRBV5-1 to TRBJ2-2; D unclear. Trimming cost V 2 bases and J 7 bases, with 6 bases left between them. In germline, CDR1 is SGHRS, CDR2 YFSETQ. This CDR3 spans 12 amino acids. DNA of the CDR3: TGCGCCAGCAGCTTCCCCGGCGGGGAGCTGTTTTTT. Its translation: CASSFPGGELFF.

V is TRBV29-1 and J is TRBJ1-5, with a tentative D call TRBD1 (5 bases). CDR3 size: 12 residues. Trimming left V 4 bases short and J 9 bases short, with 13 bases between. Germline CDR1 reads SQVTM; CDR2 reads ANQGSEA. The CDR3 DNA reads TGCAGCGTTGGGGATATTGGGGCGCCCCAGCATTTT. Translating gives CSVGDIGAPQHF.